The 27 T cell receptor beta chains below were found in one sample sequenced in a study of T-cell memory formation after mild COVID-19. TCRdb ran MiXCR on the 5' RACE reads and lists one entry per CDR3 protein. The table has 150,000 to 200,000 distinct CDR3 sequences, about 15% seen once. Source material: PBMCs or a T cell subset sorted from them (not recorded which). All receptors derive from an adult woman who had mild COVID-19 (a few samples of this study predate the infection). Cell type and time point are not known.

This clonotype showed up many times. The CDR3, as DNA: TGTGCCATCAGTGAGTCTTTTGTAGGGGAACAGGAGGTTCCCTACGAGCAGTACTTC. This translates into CAISESFVGEQEVPYEQYF. The J gene is TRBJ2-7, the V gene TRBV10-3; TRBD1 or TRBD2 may be the D gene (5 bases each). Trimming took 0 bases from V and 2 from J, leaving 23 bases between them. CDR3 size: 19 residues. Germline CDR1 and CDR2: ENHRY and SYGVKD.

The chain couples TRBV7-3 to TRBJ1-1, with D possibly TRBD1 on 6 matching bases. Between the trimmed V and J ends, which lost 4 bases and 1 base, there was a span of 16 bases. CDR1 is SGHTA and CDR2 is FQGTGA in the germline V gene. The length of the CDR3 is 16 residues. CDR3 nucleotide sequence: TGTGCCAGCAGCTCATACAAGGACAGAAAGAACACTGAAGCTTTCTTT. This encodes CASSSYKDRKNTEAFF. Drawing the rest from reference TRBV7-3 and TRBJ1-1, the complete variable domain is GAGVSQTPSNKVTEKGKYVELRCDPISGHTALYWYRQSLGQGPEFLIYFQGTGAADDSGLPNDRFFAVRPEGSVSTLKIQRTERGDSAVYLCASSSYKDRKNTEAFFGQGTRLTVV.

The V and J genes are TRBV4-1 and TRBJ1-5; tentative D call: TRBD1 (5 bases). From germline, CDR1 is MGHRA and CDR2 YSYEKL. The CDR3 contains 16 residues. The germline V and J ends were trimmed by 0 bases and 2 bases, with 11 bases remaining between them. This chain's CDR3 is CASSQDTSTGNQPQHF. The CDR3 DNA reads TGCGCCAGCAGCCAAGATACCTCGACAGGCAATCAGCCCCAGCATTTT.

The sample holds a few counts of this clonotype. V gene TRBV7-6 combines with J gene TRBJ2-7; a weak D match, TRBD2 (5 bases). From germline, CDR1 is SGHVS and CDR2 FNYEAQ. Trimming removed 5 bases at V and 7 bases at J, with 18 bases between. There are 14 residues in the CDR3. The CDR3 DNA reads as TGTGCCAGCAGCCCTAGCCCGGGCACTTGGGAGCAGTACTTC. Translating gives CASSPSPGTWEQYF.

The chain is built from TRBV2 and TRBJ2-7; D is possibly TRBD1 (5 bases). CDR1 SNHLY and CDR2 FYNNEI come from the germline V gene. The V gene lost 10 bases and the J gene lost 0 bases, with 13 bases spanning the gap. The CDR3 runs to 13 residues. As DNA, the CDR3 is TGTGCCACACAACAGGATCCCTCCTACGAGCAGTACTTC. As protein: CATQQDPSYEQYF.

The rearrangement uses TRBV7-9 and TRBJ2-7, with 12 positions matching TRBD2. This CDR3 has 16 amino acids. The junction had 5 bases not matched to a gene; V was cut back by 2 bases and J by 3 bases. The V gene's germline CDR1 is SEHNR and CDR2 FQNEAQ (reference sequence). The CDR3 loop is CASSLTGTSGRYEQYF. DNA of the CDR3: TGTGCCAGCAGCTTAACTGGGACTAGCGGGCGCTACGAGCAGTACTTC.

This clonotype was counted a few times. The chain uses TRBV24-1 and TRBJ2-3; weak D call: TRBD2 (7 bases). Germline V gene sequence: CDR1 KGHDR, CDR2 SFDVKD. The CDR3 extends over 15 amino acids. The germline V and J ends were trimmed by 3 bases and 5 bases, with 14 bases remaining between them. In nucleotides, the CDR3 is TGTGCCACCAGTGATATACGGGGGGCAGGAGATACGCAGTATTTT. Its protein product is CATSDIRGAGDTQYF.

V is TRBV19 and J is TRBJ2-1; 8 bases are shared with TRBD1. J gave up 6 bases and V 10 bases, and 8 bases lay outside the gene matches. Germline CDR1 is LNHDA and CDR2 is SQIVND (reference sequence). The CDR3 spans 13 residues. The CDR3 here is CATGQGHINEQFF. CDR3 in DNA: TGTGCCACCGGACAGGGTCATATCAATGAGCAGTTCTTC. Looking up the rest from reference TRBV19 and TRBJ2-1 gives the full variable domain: DGGITQSPKYLFRKEGQNVTLSCEQNLNHDAMYWYRQDPGQGLRLIYYSQIVNDFQKGDIAEGYSVSREKKESFPLTVTSAQKNPTAFYLCATGQGHINEQFFGPGTRLTVL.

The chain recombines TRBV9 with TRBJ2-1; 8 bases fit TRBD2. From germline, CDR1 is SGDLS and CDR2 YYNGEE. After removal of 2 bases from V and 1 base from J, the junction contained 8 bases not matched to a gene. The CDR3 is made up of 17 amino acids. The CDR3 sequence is CASSVSGGPRSYNEQFF. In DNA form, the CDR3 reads TGTGCCAGCAGCGTTTCGGGGGGGCCGAGGTCCTACAATGAGCAGTTCTTC.

The CDR3 loop reads CAGGGARNEQFF. The CDR3 coding sequence is TGTGCCGGAGGGGGAGCTAGGAATGAGCAGTTCTTC. The genes are TRBV2 and TRBJ2-1; D may be TRBD1 or TRBD2 (6 bases each). V lost 11 bases and J 7 bases, leaving 15 bases between the germline ends. CDR1 and CDR2 (germline): SNHLY, FYNNEI. The CDR3 runs 12 residues.

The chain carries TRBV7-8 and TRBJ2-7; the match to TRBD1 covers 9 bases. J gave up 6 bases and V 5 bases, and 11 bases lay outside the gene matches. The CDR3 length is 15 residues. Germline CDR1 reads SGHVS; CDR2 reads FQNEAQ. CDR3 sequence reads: CASSPLQGAPREQYF. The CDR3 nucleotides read TGTGCCAGCAGCCCGTTACAGGGGGCCCCACGCGAGCAGTACTTC.

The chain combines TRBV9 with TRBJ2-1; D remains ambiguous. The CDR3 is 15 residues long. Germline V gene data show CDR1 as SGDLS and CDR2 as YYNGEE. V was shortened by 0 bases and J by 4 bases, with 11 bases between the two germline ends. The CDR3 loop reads CASSVGGLGYNEQFF. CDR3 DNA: TGTGCCAGCAGCGTAGGTGGGCTTGGGTACAATGAGCAGTTCTTC.

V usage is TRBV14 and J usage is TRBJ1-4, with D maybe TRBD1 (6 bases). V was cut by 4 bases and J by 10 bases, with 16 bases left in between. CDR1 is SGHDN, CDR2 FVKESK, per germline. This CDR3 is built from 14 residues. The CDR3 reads CASSLQGQGGKLFF. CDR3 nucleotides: TGTGCCAGCAGCCTACAGGGACAAGGTGGAAAACTGTTTTTT.

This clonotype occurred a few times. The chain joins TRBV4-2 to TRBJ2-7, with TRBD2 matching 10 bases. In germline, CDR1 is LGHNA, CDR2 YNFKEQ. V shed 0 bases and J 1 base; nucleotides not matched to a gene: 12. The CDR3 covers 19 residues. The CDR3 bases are TGTGCCAGCAGCCAAGAATTTCTAGCGGGAGCTGGAAGGTCCTACGAGCAGTACTTC. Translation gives CASSQEFLAGAGRSYEQYF.

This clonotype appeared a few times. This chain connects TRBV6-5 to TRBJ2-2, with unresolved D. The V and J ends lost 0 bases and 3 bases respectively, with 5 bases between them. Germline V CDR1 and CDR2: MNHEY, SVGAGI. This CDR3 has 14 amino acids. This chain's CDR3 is CASSYSWDTGELFF. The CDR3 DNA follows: TGTGCCAGCAGTTACTCTTGGGACACCGGGGAGCTGTTTTTT.

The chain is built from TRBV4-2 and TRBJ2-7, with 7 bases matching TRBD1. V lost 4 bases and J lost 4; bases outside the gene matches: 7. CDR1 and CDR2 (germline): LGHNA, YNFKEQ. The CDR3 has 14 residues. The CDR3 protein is CASSPEATGYEQYF. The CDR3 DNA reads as TGTGCCAGCAGCCCCGAAGCGACAGGGTACGAGCAGTACTTC.

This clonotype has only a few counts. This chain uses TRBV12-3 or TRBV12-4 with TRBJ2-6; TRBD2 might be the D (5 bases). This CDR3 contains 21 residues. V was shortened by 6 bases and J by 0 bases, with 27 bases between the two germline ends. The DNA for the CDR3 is TGTGCCAGCAGCCAACTGACGCGGCTTCGGGGAGTCCACTCTGGGGCCAACGTCCTGACTTTC. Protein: CASSQLTRLRGVHSGANVLTF.

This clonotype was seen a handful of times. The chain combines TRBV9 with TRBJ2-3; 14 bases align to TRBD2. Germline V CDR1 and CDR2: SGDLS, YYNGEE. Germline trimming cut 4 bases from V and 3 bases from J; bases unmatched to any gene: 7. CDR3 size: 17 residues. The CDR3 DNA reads TGTGCCAGCAGCATCGGGACTAGCGGGAGTGCGACAGATACGCAGTATTTT. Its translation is CASSIGTSGSATDTQYF. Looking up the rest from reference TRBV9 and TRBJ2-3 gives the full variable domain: DSGVTQTPKHLITATGQRVTLRCSPRSGDLSVYWYQQSLDQGLQFLIQYYNGEERAKGNILERFSAQQFPDLHSELNLSSLELGDSALYFCASSIGTSGSATDTQYFGPGTRLTVL.

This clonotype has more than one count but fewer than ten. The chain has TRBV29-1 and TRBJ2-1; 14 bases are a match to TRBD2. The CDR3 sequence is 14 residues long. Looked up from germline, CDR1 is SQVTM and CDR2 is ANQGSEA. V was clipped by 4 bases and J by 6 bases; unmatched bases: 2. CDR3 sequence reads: CSVGGLAGVNEQFF. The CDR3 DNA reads TGCAGCGTTGGGGGACTAGCGGGAGTCAATGAGCAGTTCTTC.

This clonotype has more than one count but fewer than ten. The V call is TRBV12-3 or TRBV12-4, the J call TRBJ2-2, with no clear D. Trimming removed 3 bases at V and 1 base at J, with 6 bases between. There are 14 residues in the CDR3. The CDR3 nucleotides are TGTGCCAGCAGTTTCTCCTGGAACACCGGGGAGCTGTTTTTT. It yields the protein CASSFSWNTGELFF.

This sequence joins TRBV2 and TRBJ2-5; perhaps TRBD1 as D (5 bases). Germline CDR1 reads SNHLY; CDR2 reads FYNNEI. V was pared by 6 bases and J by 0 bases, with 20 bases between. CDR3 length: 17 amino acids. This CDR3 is CASSNLGLRAYQETQYF. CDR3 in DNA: TGTGCCAGCAGCAACTTGGGGCTTCGGGCATACCAAGAGACCCAGTACTTC.

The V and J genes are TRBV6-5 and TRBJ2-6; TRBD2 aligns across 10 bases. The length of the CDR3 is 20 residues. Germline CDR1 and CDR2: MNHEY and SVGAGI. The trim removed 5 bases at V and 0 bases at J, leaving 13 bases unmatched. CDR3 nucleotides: TGTGCCAGCAGTACCGGCTCGGGACTAGCGCCCAGCTCTGGGGCCAACGTCCTGACTTTC. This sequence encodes CASSTGSGLAPSSGANVLTF.

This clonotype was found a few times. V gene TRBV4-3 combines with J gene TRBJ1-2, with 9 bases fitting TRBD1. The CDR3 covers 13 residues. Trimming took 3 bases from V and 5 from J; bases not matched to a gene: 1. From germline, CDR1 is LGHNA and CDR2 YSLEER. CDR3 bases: TGCGCCAGCAGCCAGGACAGGGGATATGGCTACACCTTC. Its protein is CASSQDRGYGYTF.

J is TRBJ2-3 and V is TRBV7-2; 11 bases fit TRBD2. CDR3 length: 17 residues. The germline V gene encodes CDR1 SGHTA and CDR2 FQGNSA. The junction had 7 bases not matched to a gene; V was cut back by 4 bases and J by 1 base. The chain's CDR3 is CASSYNPTSGGTDTQYF. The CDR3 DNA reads TGTGCCAGCAGCTATAATCCGACTAGCGGGGGCACAGATACGCAGTATTTT.

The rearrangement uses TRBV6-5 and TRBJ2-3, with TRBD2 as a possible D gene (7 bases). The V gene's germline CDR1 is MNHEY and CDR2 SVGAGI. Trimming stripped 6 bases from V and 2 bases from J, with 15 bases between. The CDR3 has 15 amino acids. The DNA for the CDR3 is TGTGCCAGCAGCCGAAGCGGGACAAACACAGATACGCAGTATTTT. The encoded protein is CASSRSGTNTDTQYF.

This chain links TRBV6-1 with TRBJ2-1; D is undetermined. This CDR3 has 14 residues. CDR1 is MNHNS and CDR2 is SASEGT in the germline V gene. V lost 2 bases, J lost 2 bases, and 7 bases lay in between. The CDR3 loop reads CASSEKGTYNEQFF. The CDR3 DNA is TGTGCCAGCAGTGAAAAAGGAACCTACAATGAGCAGTTCTTC.

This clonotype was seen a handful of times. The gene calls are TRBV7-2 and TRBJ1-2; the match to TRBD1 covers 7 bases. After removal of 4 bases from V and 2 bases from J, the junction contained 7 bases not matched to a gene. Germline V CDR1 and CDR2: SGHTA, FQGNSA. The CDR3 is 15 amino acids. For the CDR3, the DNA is TGTGCCAGCAGCTACTCGGGACAGCCAAACTATGGCTACACCTTC. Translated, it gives CASSYSGQPNYGYTF. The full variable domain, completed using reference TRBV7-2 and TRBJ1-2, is GAGVSQSPSNKVTEKGKDVELRCDPISGHTALYWYRQSLGQGLEFLIYFQGNSAPDKSGLPSDRFSAERTGGSVSTLTIQRTQQEDSAVYLCASSYSGQPNYGYTFGSGTRLTVV.